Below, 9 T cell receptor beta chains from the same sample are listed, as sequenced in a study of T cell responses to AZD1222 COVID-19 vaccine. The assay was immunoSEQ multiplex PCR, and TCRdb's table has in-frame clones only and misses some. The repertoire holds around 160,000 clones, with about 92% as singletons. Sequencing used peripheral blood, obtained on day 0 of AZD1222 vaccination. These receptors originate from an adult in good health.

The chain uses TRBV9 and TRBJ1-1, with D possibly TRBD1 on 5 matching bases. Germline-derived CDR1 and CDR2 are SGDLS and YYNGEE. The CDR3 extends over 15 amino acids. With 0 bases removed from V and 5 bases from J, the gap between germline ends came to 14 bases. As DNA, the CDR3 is TGTGCCAGCAGCGTAGATTTAGGGGTACGGACTGAAGCTTTCTTT. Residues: CASSVDLGVRTEAFF.

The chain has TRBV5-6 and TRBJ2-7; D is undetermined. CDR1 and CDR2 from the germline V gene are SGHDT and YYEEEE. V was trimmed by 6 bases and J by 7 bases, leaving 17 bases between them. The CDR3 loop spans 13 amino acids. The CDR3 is CASKRSVAAEQYF. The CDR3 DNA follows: TGTGCCAGCAAAAGGTCCGTTGCAGCGGAGCAGTACTTC.

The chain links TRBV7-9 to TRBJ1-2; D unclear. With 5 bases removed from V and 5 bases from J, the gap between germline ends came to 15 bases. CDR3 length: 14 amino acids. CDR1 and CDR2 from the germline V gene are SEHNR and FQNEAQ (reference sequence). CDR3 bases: TGTGCCAGCAGCCCCAGTGAGGCTCGGTATGGCTACACCTTC. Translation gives CASSPSEARYGYTF.

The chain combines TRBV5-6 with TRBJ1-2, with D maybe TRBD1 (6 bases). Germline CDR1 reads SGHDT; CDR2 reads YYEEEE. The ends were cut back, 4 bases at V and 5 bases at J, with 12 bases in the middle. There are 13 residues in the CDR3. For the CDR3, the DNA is TGTGCCAGCAGCCCAGGGGTGGGGTATGGCTACACCTTC. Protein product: CASSPGVGYGYTF.

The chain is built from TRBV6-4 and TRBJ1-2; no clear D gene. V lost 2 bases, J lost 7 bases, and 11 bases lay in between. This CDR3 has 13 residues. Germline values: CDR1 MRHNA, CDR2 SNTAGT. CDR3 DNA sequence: TGTGCCAGCAGTGACAACGGACTTGCTGGCTACACCTTC. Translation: CASSDNGLAGYTF.

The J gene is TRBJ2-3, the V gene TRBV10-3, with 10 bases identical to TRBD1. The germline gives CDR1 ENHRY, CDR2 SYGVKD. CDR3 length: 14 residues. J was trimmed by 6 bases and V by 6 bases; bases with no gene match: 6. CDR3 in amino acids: CAIRMGQGSDTQYF. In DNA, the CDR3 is TGTGCCATCAGAATGGGACAGGGGTCGGATACGCAGTATTTT.

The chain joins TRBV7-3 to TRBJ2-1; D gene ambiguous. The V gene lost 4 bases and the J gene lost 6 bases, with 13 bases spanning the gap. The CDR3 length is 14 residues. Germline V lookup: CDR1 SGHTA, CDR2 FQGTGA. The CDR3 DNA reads TGTGCCAGCAGCTCCCCAATTAACCCCAATGAGCAGTTCTTC. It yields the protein CASSSPINPNEQFF. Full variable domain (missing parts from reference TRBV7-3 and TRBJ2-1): GAGVSQTPSNKVTEKGKYVELRCDPISGHTALYWYRQSLGQGPEFLIYFQGTGAADDSGLPNDRFFAVRPEGSVSTLKIQRTERGDSAVYLCASSSPINPNEQFFGPGTRLTVL.

The CDR3 region is CASSYGRTEAFF. CDR3 nucleotides: TGTGCCAGCAGTTACGGGAGGACTGAAGCTTTCTTT. The genes are TRBV6-2 or TRBV6-3 and TRBJ1-1; no firm D call. CDR1 is MNHEY, CDR2 SVGEGT, per germline. V shed 2 bases and J shed 5 bases, with 6 bases lying between them. There are 12 residues in the CDR3.

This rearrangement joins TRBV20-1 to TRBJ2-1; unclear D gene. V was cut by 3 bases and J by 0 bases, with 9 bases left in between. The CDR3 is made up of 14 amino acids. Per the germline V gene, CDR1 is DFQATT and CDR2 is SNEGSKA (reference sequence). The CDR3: CSASTQSSYNEQFF. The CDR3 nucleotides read TGCAGTGCTAGTACCCAGAGCTCCTACAATGAGCAGTTCTTC.